This TCR beta chain was sequenced during a study of shared clonotypes between healthy human individuals. The study's findings and limits: Deeper or shallower sequencing was expected to change how clonotypes are shared among donors.

Regarding this clone: Antigen specificity is unknown. This specimen includes other DNA sequences encoding the same CDR3.

The method was immunoSEQ multiplex PCR; TCRdb's version includes in-frame clones alone and lacks a portion of them. The sample contains 300,000 to 400,000 clones, around 72% of which appear only once. CDR1 GTSNPN and CDR2 SVGIG come from the germline V gene (reference sequence). Trimming took 3 bases from V and 6 from J, leaving 9 bases between them. The CDR3 sequence is 12 residues long. The origin of this receptor is a young man in good health. The material sequenced was memory CD4+ T cells sorted from blood. The subset here: CD45RA-negative fraction. This chain links TRBV30 with TRBJ2-1; tentatively, D is TRBD2 (6 bases). The CDR3 is CAWRRDGNEQFF. CDR3 in DNA: TGTGCCTGGAGGCGGGATGGCAATGAGCAGTTCTTC.